The 15 T cell receptor beta chains below come from one sample, sequenced in a study of blood T cell repertoires in COVID-19. The method was immunoSEQ multiplex PCR; TCRdb's version includes in-frame clones alone and lacks a portion of them. The sample contains roughly 250,000 clones, more than 80% of which appear only once. The sequenced sample consisted of PBMCs or T cells enriched from blood (not recorded which). All receptors come from a man in his fifties or sixties who had been exposed to COVID-19.

V is TRBV7-8 and J is TRBJ2-4, with 9 bases matching TRBD1. Germline CDR1 reads SGHVS; CDR2 reads FQNEAQ. The CDR3 extends over 18 amino acids. V dropped 4 bases and J dropped 5; count of bases not matched to a gene: 15. This CDR3 reads CASSSTGWTGVDENIQYF. The CDR3 DNA reads TGTGCCAGCAGCTCTACTGGTTGGACAGGGGTTGACGAAAACATTCAGTACTTC.

V gene TRBV5-8 combines with J gene TRBJ1-5; no clear D. This CDR3 region has 14 residues. The germline V gene has CDR1 SGHTS and CDR2 YDEGEE. Trimming removed 1 base from V and 3 bases from J, with 8 bases in between. The DNA for the CDR3 is TGTGCCAGCAGCTTGATAGGAGACAATCAGCCCCAGCATTTT. Translating gives CASSLIGDNQPQHF. The variable domain in full, completed from reference TRBV5-8 and TRBJ1-5, reads EAGVTQSPTHLIKTRGQQATLRCSPISGHTSVYWYQQALGLGLQFLLWYDEGEERNRGNFPPRFSGRQFPNYSSELNVNALELEDSALYLCASSLIGDNQPQHFGDGTRLSIL.

The CDR3 DNA sequence: TGTGCCAGCAGTTGGACAGGGAGGAACATTCAGTACTTC. Its protein is CASSWTGRNIQYF. The V and J genes are TRBV28 and TRBJ2-4; 8 bases are shared with TRBD1. This CDR3 is 13 amino acids long. The germline gives CDR1 MDHEN, CDR2 SYDVKM. Trimming at V came to 4 bases and at J to 7 bases, leaving 3 bases not matched to a gene.

This sequence joins TRBV19 and TRBJ1-5; tentatively, D is TRBD1 (6 bases). The CDR3 sequence is 17 residues long. Deletions cut 6 bases from V and 0 bases from J, with 18 bases between. Germline assignment: CDR1 LNHDA and CDR2 SQIVND (reference sequence). CDR3 DNA sequence: TGTGCCAGTAGCTACAGGGTTTTCGGGCGTAGCAATCAGCCCCAGCATTTT. It specifies CASSYRVFGRSNQPQHF.

The chain is built from TRBV6-5 and TRBJ1-5; D not resolved. Germline CDR1 MNHEY, CDR2 SVGAGI. CDR3 length equals 14 residues. The V gene lost 0 bases and the J gene lost 3 bases, with 6 bases spanning the gap. The CDR3 sequence is CASSYSGANQPQHF. The CDR3 bases are TGTGCCAGCAGTTACTCGGGCGCCAATCAGCCCCAGCATTTT.

The J gene is TRBJ1-1, the V gene TRBV5-1, with D possibly TRBD1 on 5 matching bases. The V gene's germline CDR1 is SGHRS and CDR2 YFSETQ. The CDR3 contains 14 residues. V was clipped by 5 bases and J by 1 base, with 12 bases between them. The CDR3 DNA is TGCGCCAGCAGAGCGGGACTTTGGAACACTGAAGCTTTCTTT. As protein: CASRAGLWNTEAFF.

The chain recombines TRBV19 with TRBJ2-1; D remains ambiguous. V lost 4 bases to trimming and J lost 8 bases, with 6 bases between them. In germline, CDR1 is LNHDA, CDR2 SQIVND (reference sequence). The length of the CDR3 is 11 residues. The CDR3 coding sequence is TGTGCCAGTAGTAGAGGATATGAGCAGTTCTTC. The encoded protein is CASSRGYEQFF.

J is TRBJ2-7 and V is TRBV3-1 (or the pseudogene TRBV3-2); 10 bases agree with TRBD2. Germline CDR1 reads LGHDT; CDR2 reads YNNKEL (reference sequence). The J segment lost 7 bases and the V segment lost 3 bases, leaving 9 bases of the junction unmatched. CDR3 length: 15 residues. The CDR3 region has the DNA TGTGCCAGCAGCCAGAAAGCGGGGGGGCCGTCAGAGCAGTACTTC. Encoded protein: CASSQKAGGPSEQYF.

This clone showed up just once. The chain employs TRBV2 and TRBJ1-1, with 8 bases lining up with TRBD1. This CDR3 region has 13 residues. Germline trimming cut 6 bases from V and 4 bases from J; bases unmatched to any gene: 4. Germline loops: CDR1 SNHLY, CDR2 FYNNEI. CDR3 in amino acids: CASRRQGSTEAFF. The CDR3 nucleotides are TGTGCCAGCAGGAGACAGGGGAGCACTGAAGCTTTCTTT.

J is TRBJ1-5 and V is TRBV12-3 or TRBV12-4; TRBD1 matches 7 bases. The CDR3 is made up of 13 amino acids. J lost 5 bases, V lost 5 bases, and 3 bases had no gene match. The CDR3 loop is CASSQQGYQPQHF. The CDR3 DNA reads TGTGCCAGCAGTCAACAGGGGTATCAGCCCCAGCATTTT.

The rearrangement uses TRBV28 and TRBJ1-1, with TRBD1 matching 8 bases. The V and J ends lost 6 bases and 5 bases, in that order; junction bases with no gene match: 8. Germline V gives CDR1 MDHEN, CDR2 SYDVKM. The CDR3 consists of 14 residues. The DNA of the CDR3 is TGTGCCAGCAGCCCCGGGACAGGCGCTACTGAAGCTTTCTTT. This translates into CASSPGTGATEAFF. Based on the CDR3 plus reference TRBV28 and TRBJ1-1, the full variable domain is DVKVTQSSRYLVKRTGEKVFLECVQDMDHENMFWYRQDPGLGLRLIYFSYDVKMKEKGDIPEGYSVSREKKERFSLILESASTNQTSMYLCASSPGTGATEAFFGQGTRLTVV.

The chain combines TRBV6-5 with TRBJ1-3; a weak D match, TRBD1 (6 bases). Looked up from germline, CDR1 is MNHEY and CDR2 is SVGAGI. Trimming took 6 bases from V and 0 from J, leaving 6 bases between them. The CDR3 extends over 13 amino acids. The CDR3 DNA sequence: TGTGCCAGCAGACAGGGCTCTGGAAACACCATATATTTT. This codes for CASRQGSGNTIYF.

This clone showed up just once. The chain employs TRBV5-1 and TRBJ1-3, with no clear D. CDR1 SGHRS and CDR2 YFSETQ come from the germline V gene. CDR3 length: 13 residues. The V end was cut by 5 bases, the J end by 0 bases, with 6 bases between. The DNA for the CDR3 is TGCGCCAGCAGGGACTTCTCTGGAAACACCATATATTTT. Its translation: CASRDFSGNTIYF.

Only a few counts were recorded for this clone. The V and J genes are TRBV19 and TRBJ1-2, with a tentative D call TRBD1 (5 bases). The CDR3 is 12 residues long. Germline CDR1 and CDR2: LNHDA and SQIVND (reference sequence). The ends were cut back, 4 bases at V and 5 bases at J, with 8 bases in the middle. CDR3 DNA: TGTGCCAGTAGTACCCAGGGTTATGGCTACACCTTC. It encodes CASSTQGYGYTF.

The V and J genes are TRBV15 and TRBJ2-7; 7 bases are a match to TRBD2. From germline, CDR1 is LNHNV and CDR2 YYDKDF (reference sequence). V trimming: 1 base; J trimming: 0 bases; junction bases outside the gene matches: 3. The CDR3 has 15 residues. The CDR3 here is CATSRGRGVSYEQYV. The CDR3 DNA reads as TGTGCCACCAGCAGAGGACGGGGGGTCTCCTACGAGCAGTACGTC.